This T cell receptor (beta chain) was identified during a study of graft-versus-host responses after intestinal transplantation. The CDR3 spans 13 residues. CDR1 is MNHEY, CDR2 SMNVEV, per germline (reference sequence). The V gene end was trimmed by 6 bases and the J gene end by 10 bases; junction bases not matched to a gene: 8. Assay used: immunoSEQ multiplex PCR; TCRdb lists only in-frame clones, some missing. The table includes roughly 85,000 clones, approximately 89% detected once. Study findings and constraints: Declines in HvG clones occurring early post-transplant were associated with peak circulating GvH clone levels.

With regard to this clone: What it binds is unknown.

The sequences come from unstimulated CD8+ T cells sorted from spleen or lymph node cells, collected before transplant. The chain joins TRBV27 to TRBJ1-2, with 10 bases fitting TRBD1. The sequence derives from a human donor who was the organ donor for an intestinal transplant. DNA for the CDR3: TGTGCCAGCAGCCCGGGACAGGGGCTGACCTACACCTTC. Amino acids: CASSPGQGLTYTF.